This is a list of T cell receptor beta chains from one sample in a study of identical twins. TCRdb re-called the 5' RACE reads through MiXCR, storing one row per CDR3 protein. Of more than 400,000 distinct CDR3 sequences in the sample, approximately 14% were seen once. This sample was shared with a second study, whose subject was yellow fever vaccine responses in identical twins.

The material sequenced was CD4+ T cells sorted from blood. These receptors all come from a young woman in good health. CDR3s include the opening cysteine and the closing phenylalanine or tryptophan. D genes are given only for firm matches. The size of a clone is reported for some rows only, either as once, few or many, or as a class for expanded clones.

>-|TRBV20-1|few|TRBJ2-3
TGCAGTGCAATACTATGGGGAGGCACAGATACGCAGTATTTT
CSAILWGGTDTQYF
>-|TRBV20-1|-|TRBJ2-3
TGCAGTGCTAGAAAATTAAGGGAGTACGGGACAGATACGCAGTATTTT
CSARKLREYGTDTQYF
>-|TRBV12-3/TRBV12-4|few|TRBJ2-1
TGTGCCAGCAGTTTAAGGGCTTTCAATGAGCAGTTCTTC
CASSLRAFNEQFF
>-|TRBV12-3/TRBV12-4|-|TRBJ2-7
TGTGCCAGCAGCGAAATCCCCGGCGGAGCCTACGAGCAGTACTTC
CASSEIPGGAYEQYF
>TRBD2|TRBV27|once|TRBJ2-5
TGTGCCAGCAGTTTAGCTAGCGGGGTCGAGACCCAGTACTTC
CASSLASGVETQYF
>-|TRBV6-1|-|TRBJ1-6
TGTGCCAGCAGAGACAACAAACTAGGAGGGAATTCACCCCTCCACTTT
CASRDNKLGGNSPLHF
>TRBD1|TRBV11-2|few|TRBJ2-5
TGTGCCAGCAGCTTCGACAGGGGGCTTCAAGAGACCCAGTACTTC
CASSFDRGLQETQYF
>-|TRBV27|few|TRBJ2-5
TGTGCCAGCAGCCAAAGCGTCGGGGGCCTGGAGACCCAGTACTTC
CASSQSVGGLETQYF
>TRBD2|TRBV29-1|-|TRBJ2-2
TGCAGCGTTGGAGCGGGGGGGCAGGCCGGGGAGCTGTTTTTT
CSVGAGGQAGELFF
>-|TRBV3-1|few|TRBJ2-7
TGTGCCAGCAGCCAAGTCACGGGGGGCAGCGCCGAGCAGTACTTC
CASSQVTGGSAEQYF
>-|TRBV12-3/TRBV12-4|few|TRBJ2-4
TGTGCCAGCAGTTCAGACACAGCCAAAAACATTCAGTACTTC
CASSSDTAKNIQYF
>-|TRBV12-3/TRBV12-4|few|TRBJ1-3
TGTGCCAGCAGTTTATCGACGATCTCTGGAAACACCATATATTTT
CASSLSTISGNTIYF
>-|TRBV3-1|-|TRBJ2-5
TGTGCCAGCAGCCAAAGGAGCAATTGGACTTATCAAGAGACCCAGTACTTC
CASSQRSNWTYQETQYF
>-|TRBV12-3/TRBV12-4|few|TRBJ2-3
TGTGCCAGCAGCACCCTCTCTGCAACAGATACGCAGTATTTT
CASSTLSATDTQYF
>-|TRBV11-2|-|TRBJ2-5
TGTGCCAGCAGCCGCACACCTCCGGAGACCCAGTACTTC
CASSRTPPETQYF
>TRBD1|TRBV9|-|TRBJ2-1
TGTGCCAGCAGCGTAGATCCGGGACAGGGCGGAGGTGAGCAGTTCTTC
CASSVDPGQGGGEQFF
>-|TRBV20-1|-|TRBJ2-7
TGCATTGGGGGCCTGGCTACGAGCTCCTACGAGCAGTACTTC
CIGGLATSSYEQYF
>-|TRBV12-3/TRBV12-4|few|TRBJ2-1
TGTGCCAGCACCCTCGGGGAACGCGGTGACAATGAGCAGTTCTTC
CASTLGERGDNEQFF
>-|TRBV20-1|-|TRBJ2-3
TGCAGTGCTAGAGACGGTGCCTACACAGATACGCAGTATTTT
CSARDGAYTDTQYF
>TRBD2|TRBV11-1|-|TRBJ2-1
TGTGCCAGCAGCTTTGCCGGCGTGTTGGCGGGAGGGCCAGGTAATGAGCAGTTCTTC
CASSFAGVLAGGPGNEQFF
>-|TRBV27|few|TRBJ2-3
TGTGCCAGCAGTCCCCAGGGAGTTTTCCGGCTCGCAGATACGCAGTATTTT
CASSPQGVFRLADTQYF
>TRBD1|TRBV29-1|-|TRBJ2-5
TGCAGCGTGGGACAGCTGTACCAAGAGACCCAGTACTTC
CSVGQLYQETQYF
>TRBD2|TRBV20-1|many|TRBJ2-3
TGCAGTCCCACGCCGGGGGGGCCTTTGGCGCAGTATTTT
CSPTPGGPLAQYF
>-|TRBV4-1|-|TRBJ2-7
TGCGCCAGCAGCCAAGATCAGGGGCCGCCCTACGAGCAGTACTTC
CASSQDQGPPYEQYF
>-|TRBV3-1|few|TRBJ2-1
TGTGCCAGCAGCCCCAGAGGGGGGGCTGCAACCTACAATGAGCAGTTCTTC
CASSPRGGAATYNEQFF
>-|TRBV5-1|few|TRBJ2-1
TGCGCCAGCAGCTTGGCCGTTGGGGGCTACAATGAGCAGTTCTTC
CASSLAVGGYNEQFF
>TRBD1|TRBV5-1|-|TRBJ1-5
TGCGCCAGCAGCTTGGCGACAGGGGCCAATCAGCCCCAGCATTTT
CASSLATGANQPQHF
>TRBD2|TRBV20-1|-|TRBJ2-3
TGCAGTGCTAGAGATCGTACTAGCGGGATTGATACGCAGTATTTT
CSARDRTSGIDTQYF
>TRBD2|TRBV12-3/TRBV12-4|few|TRBJ2-7
TGTGCCAGCAGTTTACACGGGACTAGCGGCCAATTC
CASSLHGTSGQF
>-|TRBV7-9|-|TRBJ2-7
TGTGCCAGCAGCTTTTCAGATCCGCCCTACGAGCAGTACTTC
CASSFSDPPYEQYF
>TRBD1|TRBV20-1|-|TRBJ1-2
TGCAGTGCTAGTAGGGGACAGGGGGATGGCTACACCTTC
CSASRGQGDGYTF
>TRBD1|TRBV3-1|many|TRBJ1-6
TGTGCCAGCAGCCTGGGGACAGGAGGTTCACCCCTCCACTTT
CASSLGTGGSPLHF
>-|TRBV21-1|few|TRBJ2-1
TGTGCCAGCAGTAGCGGGCGGAACAATGAGCAGTTCTTC
CASSSGRNNEQFF
>-|TRBV14|few|TRBJ2-2
TGTGCCAGCAGCCAAGTACCGGGGGCGACGACCGGAGAGCTGTTTTTT
CASSQVPGATTGELFF
>TRBD2|TRBV10-3|few|TRBJ2-2
TGTGCCATCAGTGGGACTAGCGGGAGTGGTTGGACCGGGGAGCTGTTTTTT
CAISGTSGSGWTGELFF
>TRBD1|TRBV18|-|TRBJ2-2
TGTGCCAGCTCACAGCGGACAGGGATAAACACCGGGGAGCTGTTTTTT
CASSQRTGINTGELFF
>-|TRBV11-2|few|TRBJ2-3
TGTGCCAGCAGCTCTCGACCAAGCTCGCCTCCTAGCACAGATACGCAGTATTTT
CASSSRPSSPPSTDTQYF
>TRBD2|TRBV7-8|-|TRBJ2-3
TGTGCCAGCAGCTTAGGAAGCGGGGGGGCTATTACGCAGTATTTT
CASSLGSGGAITQYF
>-|TRBV2|-|TRBJ2-7
TGTGCCAGCCACGAACTAGGTCTTCACCGCGAGCAGTACTTC
CASHELGLHREQYF
>TRBD1|TRBV6-1|few|TRBJ2-3
TGTGCCAGCAGTACAGGGGTCTCCTCAATAGATACGCAGTATTTT
CASSTGVSSIDTQYF
>TRBD2|TRBV15|few|TRBJ2-1
TGTGCCACCAGCAGATCCGCGGGGGTAGCGGGAGACAATGAGCAGTTCTTC
CATSRSAGVAGDNEQFF
>-|TRBV5-1|few|TRBJ2-5
TGCGCCAGCAGCTTGGGTTCCCAACAAGAGACCCAGTACTTC
CASSLGSQQETQYF